The clone carrying this TCR beta chain was found a few times. Its antigen is as yet unknown. This sample was taken from a study of T-cell memory formation after mild COVID-19. Turning to the study itself: TCR clusters showed largely donor specificity.

Study results and caveats: Among CD4+ contracting clones, most were CM and EM, and CD8+ ones EMRA. CD4/CD8 balance characterized clones contracting day 15 to 85, and CD4+ skew characterized later expanders.

This CDR3 spans 15 amino acids. V shed 3 bases and J 4 bases; nucleotides not matched to a gene: 7. Germline CDR1 and CDR2: LNHDA and SQIVND (reference sequence). TCRdb independently ran MiXCR on the 5' RACE reads; one entry per CDR3 protein. The sample shows 400,000 or so distinct CDR3 sequences, around 21% of them seen only once. The specimen sequenced was PBMCs or a T cell subset sorted from them (not recorded which). The TCR sequence derives from an adult woman who had mild COVID-19 (a few samples of this study predate the infection). Cell type and time point are not known. This chain links TRBV19 with TRBJ2-7; 9 nucleotides line up with TRBD1. The CDR3 DNA follows: TGTGCCAGTAGTATCACGGACAGGGGCCGATACGAGCAGTACTTC. Encoded protein: CASSITDRGRYEQYF.